This TCR beta chain was sequenced during a study of cytomegalovirus exposure and HLA in healthy donors. Study results and caveats: When a later analysis was performed, an Asian-associated ancestry cluster reportedly had fewer N-insertions than the roughly 630-donor mean.

Trimming took off 3 bases at V and 4 bases at J, with 6 bases between the two ends. This CDR3 comprises 12 residues. Germline assignment: CDR1 LNHDA and CDR2 SQIVND (reference sequence). Note on this clone: Its antigen is currently unknown.

It was with 60 Vbeta and 13 Jbeta primers that the PCR ran. The assay was immunoSEQ multiplex PCR, and TCRdb's table has in-frame clones only and misses some. The sample lists roughly 52,000 clones; approximately 80% were seen once. The rearrangement links TRBV19 to TRBJ1-1, with a possible D match to TRBD1 (6 bases). The sample consisted of PBMCs. The sequence came from a female donor in good health and CMV-seronegative. The CDR3 DNA reads TGTGCCAGTAGTATGGGGGCCACTGAAGCTTTCTTT. Translation gives CASSMGATEAFF.